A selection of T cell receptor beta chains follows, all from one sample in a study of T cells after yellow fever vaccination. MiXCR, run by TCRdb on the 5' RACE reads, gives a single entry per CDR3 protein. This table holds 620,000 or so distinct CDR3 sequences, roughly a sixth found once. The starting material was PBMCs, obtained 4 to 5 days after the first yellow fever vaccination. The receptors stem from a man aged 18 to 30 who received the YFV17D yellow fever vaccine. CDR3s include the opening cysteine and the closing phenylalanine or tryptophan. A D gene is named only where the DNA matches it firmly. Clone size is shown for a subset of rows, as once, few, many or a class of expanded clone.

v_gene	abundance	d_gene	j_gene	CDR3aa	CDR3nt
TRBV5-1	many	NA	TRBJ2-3	CASSLGVSDTQYF	TGCGCCAGCAGCTTGGGAGTTTCAGATACGCAGTATTTT
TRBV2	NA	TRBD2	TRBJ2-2	CASSPAGGQNTGELFF	TGTGCCAGCAGCCCAGCGGGGGGCCAGAACACCGGGGAGCTGTTTTTT
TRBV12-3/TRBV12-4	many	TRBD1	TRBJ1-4	CASTMTGTNEKLFF	TGTGCCAGCACCATGACAGGGACCAATGAAAAACTGTTTTTT
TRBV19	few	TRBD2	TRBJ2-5	CASSIALTASGGTQYF	TGTGCCAGTAGTATAGCATTGACGGCTAGCGGCGGGACCCAGTACTTC
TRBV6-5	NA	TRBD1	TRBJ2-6	CASSYGQGSSGANVLTF	TGTGCCAGCAGTTACGGACAGGGATCGTCTGGGGCCAACGTCCTGACTTTC
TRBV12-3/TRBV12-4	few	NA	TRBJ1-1	CASSLTFRDPEAFF	TGTGCCAGCAGTTTAACGTTTCGGGATCCTGAAGCTTTCTTT
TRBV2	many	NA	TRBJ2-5	CASSGLDWGQETQYF	TGTGCCAGCAGTGGATTGGACTGGGGCCAAGAGACCCAGTACTTC
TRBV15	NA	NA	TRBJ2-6	CATSRDLTGSGANVLTF	TGTGCCACCAGCAGAGATCTAACAGGGTCCGGGGCCAACGTCCTGACTTTC
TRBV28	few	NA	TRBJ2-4	CASSPPRYKALAKNIQYF	TGTGCCAGCAGTCCCCCCAGATACAAAGCTCTAGCCAAAAACATTCAGTACTTC
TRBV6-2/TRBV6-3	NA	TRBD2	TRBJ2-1	CASSQTSGGGEQFF	TGTGCCAGCAGTCAGACTAGCGGGGGGGGTGAGCAGTTCTTC
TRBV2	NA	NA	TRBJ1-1	CASSDDTEAFF	TGTGCCAGCAGTGACGATACTGAAGCTTTCTTT
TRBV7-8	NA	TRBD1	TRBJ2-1	CASSLWTGDHEQFF	TGTGCCAGCAGCTTATGGACAGGGGACCATGAGCAGTTCTTC
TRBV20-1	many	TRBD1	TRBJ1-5	CSATPGQGRHGRRPQHF	TGCAGTGCTACTCCGGGACAGGGGCGTCACGGTAGGAGGCCCCAGCATTTT
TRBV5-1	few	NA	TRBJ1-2	CASSLEGRSGGYTF	TGCGCCAGCAGCTTGGAGGGGCGCTCAGGCGGCTACACCTTC
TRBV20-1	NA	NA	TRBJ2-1	CSARGGQAVQFF	TGCAGTGCTAGAGGGGGACAAGCGGTTCAGTTCTTC
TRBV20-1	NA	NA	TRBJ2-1	CSARDFQGSDNEQFF	TGCAGTGCTAGAGATTTCCAGGGGTCTGACAATGAGCAGTTCTTC
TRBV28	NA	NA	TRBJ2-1	CASRWMNNEQFF	TGTGCCAGCAGGTGGATGAACAATGAGCAGTTCTTC
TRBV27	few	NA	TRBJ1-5	CASSPNPGRQPQHF	TGTGCCAGCAGTCCAAACCCAGGGCGACAGCCCCAGCATTTT
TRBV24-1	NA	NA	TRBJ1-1	CATGGAENTEAFF	TGTGCCACCGGGGGGGCGGAGAACACTGAAGCTTTCTTT
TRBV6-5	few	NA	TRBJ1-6	CASSYSKIPVGSPLHF	TGTGCCAGCAGTTACTCGAAGATTCCAGTTGGCTCACCCCTCCACTTT
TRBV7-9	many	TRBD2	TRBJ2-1	CASSSIDGEGRGNEQFF	TGTGCCAGCAGCTCAATCGACGGGGAGGGTCGGGGCAATGAGCAGTTCTTC
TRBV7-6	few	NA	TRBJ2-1	CASSLEQGWEQFF	TGTGCCAGCAGCTTGGAACAGGGTTGGGAGCAGTTCTTC
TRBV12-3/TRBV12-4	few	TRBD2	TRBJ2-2	CASRNPLSGANTGELFF	TGTGCCAGCAGAAATCCCTTAAGCGGGGCGAACACCGGGGAGCTGTTTTTT
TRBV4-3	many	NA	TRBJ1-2	CASSPLVGAGTTF	NA
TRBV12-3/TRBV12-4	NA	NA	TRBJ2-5	CASSLWGVGETQYF	TGTGCCAGCAGCCTTTGGGGGGTAGGAGAGACCCAGTACTTC
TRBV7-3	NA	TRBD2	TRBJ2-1	CASSWEGGNEQFF	TGTGCCAGCAGCTGGGAGGGCGGGAATGAGCAGTTCTTC
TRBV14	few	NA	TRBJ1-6	CASSQDLGRDHSPLHF	TGTGCCAGCAGCCAAGATCTGGGCAGGGATCATTCACCCCTCCACTTT
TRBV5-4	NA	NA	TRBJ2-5	CASSLTGTQETQYF	TGTGCCAGCAGCTTGACGGGGACCCAGGAGACCCAGTACTTC
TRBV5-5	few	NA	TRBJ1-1	CASSYGTENTEAFF	TGTGCCAGCAGCTACGGGACGGAGAACACTGAAGCTTTCTTT
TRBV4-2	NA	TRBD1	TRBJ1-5	CASSQEGQSQPQHF	TGTGCCAGCAGCCAAGAGGGACAGTCTCAGCCCCAGCATTTT
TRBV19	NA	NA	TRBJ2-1	CASSALRAGPYNEQFF	TGTGCCAGTAGTGCCCTCCGGGCAGGGCCTTACAATGAGCAGTTCTTC
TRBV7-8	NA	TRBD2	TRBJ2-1	CASSLSGIVAGSLGNEQFF	TGTGCCAGCAGCTTAAGTGGGATTGTAGCGGGGTCGCTGGGAAATGAGCAGTTCTTC
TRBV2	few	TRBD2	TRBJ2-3	CARGSGGPTDTQYF	TGTGCCAGGGGGAGCGGGGGTCCCACAGATACGCAGTATTTT
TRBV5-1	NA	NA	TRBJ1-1	CASSSYRGLWF	TGCGCCAGCAGCTCGTACCGGGGCCTTTGGTTT
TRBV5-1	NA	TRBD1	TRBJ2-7	CASSLPGTGKSEQYF	TGCGCCAGCAGCTTGCCCGGGACAGGTAAATCCGAGCAGTACTTC
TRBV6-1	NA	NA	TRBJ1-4	CASSRWQGSGTNEKLFF	TGTGCCAGCAGCAGATGGCAGGGTAGTGGAACTAATGAAAAACTGTTTTTT
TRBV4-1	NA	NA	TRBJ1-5	CASSQGINQPQHF	TGCGCCAGCAGCCAAGGGATCAATCAGCCCCAGCATTTT
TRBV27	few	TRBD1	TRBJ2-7	CASSFEQGVPEQYF	TGTGCCAGCAGTTTCGAACAGGGGGTCCCCGAGCAGTACTTC
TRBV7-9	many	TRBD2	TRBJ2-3	CASSSLAGLTDTQYF	TGTGCCAGCAGTTCCCTAGCGGGGCTCACAGATACGCAGTATTTT
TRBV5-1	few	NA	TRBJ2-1	CASTGLGLEQFF	TGCGCCAGCACCGGGCTGGGTCTTGAGCAGTTCTTC